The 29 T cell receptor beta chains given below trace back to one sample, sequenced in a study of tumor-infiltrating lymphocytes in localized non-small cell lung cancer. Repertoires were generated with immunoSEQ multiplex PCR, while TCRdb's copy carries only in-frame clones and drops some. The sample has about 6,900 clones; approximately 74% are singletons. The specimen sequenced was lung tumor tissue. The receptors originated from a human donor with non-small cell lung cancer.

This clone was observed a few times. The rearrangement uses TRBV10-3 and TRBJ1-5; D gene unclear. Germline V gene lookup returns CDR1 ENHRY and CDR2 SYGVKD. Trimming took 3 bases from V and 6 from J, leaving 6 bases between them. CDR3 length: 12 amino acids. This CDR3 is CAISERGQPQHF. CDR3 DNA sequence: TGTGCCATCAGTGAACGCGGTCAGCCCCAGCATTTT.

The CDR3 loop reads CASSSWTGEELNIQYF. The CDR3 bases are TGCGCCAGCAGCTCCTGGACAGGCGAAGAACTAAACATTCAGTACTTC. The chain carries TRBV5-1 and TRBJ2-4; 7 nucleotides align to TRBD1. There are 16 residues in the CDR3. V shed 3 bases and J 6 bases; nucleotides not matched to a gene: 12. CDR1 SGHRS and CDR2 YFSETQ come from the germline V gene.

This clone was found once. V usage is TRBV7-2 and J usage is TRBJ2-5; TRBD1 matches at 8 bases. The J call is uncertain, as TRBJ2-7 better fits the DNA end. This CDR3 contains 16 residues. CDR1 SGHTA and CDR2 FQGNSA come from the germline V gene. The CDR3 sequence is CASSFAGQGVSYEQYF. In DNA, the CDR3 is TGTGCCAGCAGCTTTGCCGGACAGGGTGTATCCTACGAGCAGTACTTC.

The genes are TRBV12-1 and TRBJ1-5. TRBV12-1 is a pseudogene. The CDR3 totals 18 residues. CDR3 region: CASSFDLVIGGGRSPQHF. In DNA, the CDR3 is TGTGCCAGCAGCTTTGATCTTGTTATCGGGGGGGGAAGAAGCCCCCAGCATTTT.

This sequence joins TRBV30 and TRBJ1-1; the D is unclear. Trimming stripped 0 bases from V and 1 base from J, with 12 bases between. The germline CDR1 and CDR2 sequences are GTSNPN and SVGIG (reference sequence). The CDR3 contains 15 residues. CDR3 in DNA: TGTGCCTGGAGTGTCCGTCGGCATACGAACACTGAAGCTTTCTTT. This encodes CAWSVRRHTNTEAFF.

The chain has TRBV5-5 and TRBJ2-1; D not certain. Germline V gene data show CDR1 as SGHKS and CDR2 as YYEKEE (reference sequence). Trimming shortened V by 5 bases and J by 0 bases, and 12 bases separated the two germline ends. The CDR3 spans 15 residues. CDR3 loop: CASRDTRSSYNEQFF. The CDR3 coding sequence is TGTGCCAGCAGGGATACAAGGAGCTCCTACAATGAGCAGTTCTTC.

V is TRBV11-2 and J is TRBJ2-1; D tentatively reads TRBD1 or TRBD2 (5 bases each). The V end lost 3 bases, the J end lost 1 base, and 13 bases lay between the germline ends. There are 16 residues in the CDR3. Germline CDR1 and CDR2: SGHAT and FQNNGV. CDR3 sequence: CASSFFRDLSYNEQFF. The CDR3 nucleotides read TGTGCCAGCAGCTTCTTCAGGGACCTATCCTACAATGAGCAGTTCTTC.

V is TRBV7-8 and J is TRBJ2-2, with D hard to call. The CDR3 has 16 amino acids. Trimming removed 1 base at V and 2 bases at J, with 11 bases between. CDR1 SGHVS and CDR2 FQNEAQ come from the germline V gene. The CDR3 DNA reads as TGTGCCAGCAGCTTAGTGGAGCCCAGTAACACCGGGGAGCTGTTTTTT. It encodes CASSLVEPSNTGELFF. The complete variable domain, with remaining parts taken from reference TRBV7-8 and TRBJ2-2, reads GAGVSQSPRYKVAKRGQDVALRCDPISGHVSLFWYQQALGQGPEFLTYFQNEAQLDKSGLPSDRFFAERPEGSVSTLKIQRTQQEDSAVYLCASSLVEPSNTGELFFGEGSRLTVL.

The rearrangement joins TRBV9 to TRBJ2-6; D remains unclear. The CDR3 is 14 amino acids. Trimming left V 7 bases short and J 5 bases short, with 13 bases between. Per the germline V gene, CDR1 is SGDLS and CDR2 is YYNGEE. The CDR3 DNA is TGTGCCAGCCGCAAACAAAGTCGGGCCAACGTCCTGACTTTC. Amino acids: CASRKQSRANVLTF.

The CDR3 is CASSQDRVASGNTIYF. The CDR3 DNA reads as TGCGCCAGCAGCCAAGATAGGGTCGCCTCTGGAAACACCATATATTTT. The chain joins TRBV4-1 to TRBJ1-3; D is ambiguous. Germline V gene lookup returns CDR1 MGHRA and CDR2 YSYEKL. The CDR3 spans 16 residues. V was trimmed by 0 bases and J by 0 bases, leaving 9 bases between them.

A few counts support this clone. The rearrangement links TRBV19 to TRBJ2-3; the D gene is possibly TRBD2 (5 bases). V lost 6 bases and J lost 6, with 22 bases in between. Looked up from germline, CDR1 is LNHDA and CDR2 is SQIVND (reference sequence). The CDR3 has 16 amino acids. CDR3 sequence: CASSLHPYVVADTQYF. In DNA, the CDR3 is TGTGCCAGTAGCCTCCACCCCTATGTAGTAGCGGATACGCAGTATTTT.

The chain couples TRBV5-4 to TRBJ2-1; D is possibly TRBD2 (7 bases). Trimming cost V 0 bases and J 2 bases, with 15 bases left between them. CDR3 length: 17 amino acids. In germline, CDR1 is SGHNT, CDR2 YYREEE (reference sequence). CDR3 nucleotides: TGTGCCAGCAGCTTGGCCGGGGGGCTACAACCCTACAATGAGCAGTTCTTC. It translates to CASSLAGGLQPYNEQFF.

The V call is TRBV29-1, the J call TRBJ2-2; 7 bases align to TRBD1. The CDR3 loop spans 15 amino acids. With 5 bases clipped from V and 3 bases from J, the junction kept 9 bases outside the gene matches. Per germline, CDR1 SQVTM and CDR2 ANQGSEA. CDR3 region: CSVKLSGGYTGELFF. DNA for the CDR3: TGCAGCGTTAAACTTTCAGGGGGATACACCGGGGAGCTGTTTTTT.

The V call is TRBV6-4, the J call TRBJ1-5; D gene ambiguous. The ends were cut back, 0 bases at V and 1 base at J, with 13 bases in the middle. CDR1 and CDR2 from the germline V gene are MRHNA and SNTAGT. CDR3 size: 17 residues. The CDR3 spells CASSDSRDSPSNQPQHF. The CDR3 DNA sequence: TGTGCCAGCAGTGACTCGCGTGACTCCCCGAGCAATCAGCCCCAGCATTTT.

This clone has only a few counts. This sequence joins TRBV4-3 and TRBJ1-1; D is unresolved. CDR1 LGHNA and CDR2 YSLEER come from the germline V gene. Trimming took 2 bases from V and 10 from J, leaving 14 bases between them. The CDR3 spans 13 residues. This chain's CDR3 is CASSQWVGRVAFF. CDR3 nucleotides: TGCGCCAGCAGCCAATGGGTGGGCAGAGTAGCTTTCTTT.

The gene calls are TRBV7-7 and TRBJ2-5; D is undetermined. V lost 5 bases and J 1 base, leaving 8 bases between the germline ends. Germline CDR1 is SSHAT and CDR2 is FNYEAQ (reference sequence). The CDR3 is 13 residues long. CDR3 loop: CASSPVRQETQYF. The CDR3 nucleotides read TGTGCCAGCAGCCCTGTACGCCAAGAGACCCAGTACTTC.

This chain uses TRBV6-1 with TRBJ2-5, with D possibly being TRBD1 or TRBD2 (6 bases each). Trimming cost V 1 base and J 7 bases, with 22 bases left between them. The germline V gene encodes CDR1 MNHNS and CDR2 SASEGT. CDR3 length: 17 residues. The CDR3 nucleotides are TGTGCCAGCAGTGAAGGGCGGGGTTTCGGGACCAGGGGGACCCAGTACTTC. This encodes CASSEGRGFGTRGTQYF.

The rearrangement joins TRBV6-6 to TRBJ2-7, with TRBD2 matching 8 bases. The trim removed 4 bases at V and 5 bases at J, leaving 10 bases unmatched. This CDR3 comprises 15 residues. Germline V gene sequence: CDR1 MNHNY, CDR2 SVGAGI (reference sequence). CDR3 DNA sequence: TGTGCCAGCAGTTCCTCGGGGGGGGCGGTCGACGAGCAGTACTTC. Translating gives CASSSSGGAVDEQYF.

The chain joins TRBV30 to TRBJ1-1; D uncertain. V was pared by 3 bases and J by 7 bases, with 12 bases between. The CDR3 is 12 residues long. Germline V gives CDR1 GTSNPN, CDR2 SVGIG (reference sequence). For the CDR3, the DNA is TGTGCCTGGAGGCGGCAGCAGTTTGAAGCTTTCTTT. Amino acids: CAWRRQQFEAFF.

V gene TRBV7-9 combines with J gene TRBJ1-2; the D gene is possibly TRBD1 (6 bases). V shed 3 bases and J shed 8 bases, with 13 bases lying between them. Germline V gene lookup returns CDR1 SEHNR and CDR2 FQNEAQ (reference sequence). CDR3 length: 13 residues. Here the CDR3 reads CASSLAGARGYTF. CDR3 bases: TGTGCCAGCAGCTTGGCAGGGGCGCGCGGCTACACCTTC.

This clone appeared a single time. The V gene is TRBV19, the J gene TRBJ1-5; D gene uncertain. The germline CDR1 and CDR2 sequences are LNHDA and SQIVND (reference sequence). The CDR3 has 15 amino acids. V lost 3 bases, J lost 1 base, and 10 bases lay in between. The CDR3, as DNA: TGTGCCAGTAGTATTACTGGGAAGAGCAATCAGCCCCAGCATTTT. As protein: CASSITGKSNQPQHF.

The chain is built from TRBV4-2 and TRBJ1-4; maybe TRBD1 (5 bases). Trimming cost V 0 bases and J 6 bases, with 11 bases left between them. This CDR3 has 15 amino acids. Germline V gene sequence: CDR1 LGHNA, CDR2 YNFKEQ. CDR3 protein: CASSQDQGFYEKLFF. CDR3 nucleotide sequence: TGTGCCAGCAGCCAAGACCAGGGCTTTTATGAAAAACTGTTTTTT.

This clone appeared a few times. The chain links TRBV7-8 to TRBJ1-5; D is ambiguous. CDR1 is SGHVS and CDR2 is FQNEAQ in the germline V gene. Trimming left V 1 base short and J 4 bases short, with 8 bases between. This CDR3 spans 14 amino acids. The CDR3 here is CASSLGLTNQPQHF. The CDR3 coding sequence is TGTGCCAGCAGCTTAGGTCTAACAAATCAGCCCCAGCATTTT.

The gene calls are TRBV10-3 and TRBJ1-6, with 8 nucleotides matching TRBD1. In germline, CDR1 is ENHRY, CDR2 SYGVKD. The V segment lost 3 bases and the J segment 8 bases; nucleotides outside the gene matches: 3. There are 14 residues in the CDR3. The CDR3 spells CAISDQGADSPLHF. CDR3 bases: TGTGCCATCAGTGACCAGGGGGCGGATTCACCCCTCCACTTT.

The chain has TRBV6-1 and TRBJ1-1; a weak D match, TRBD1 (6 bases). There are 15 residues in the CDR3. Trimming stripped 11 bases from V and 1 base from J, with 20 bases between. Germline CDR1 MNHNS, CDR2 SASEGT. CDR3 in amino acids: CAVAAGGQGNTEAFF. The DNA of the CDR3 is TGTGCCGTAGCGGCGGGGGGCCAGGGGAACACTGAAGCTTTCTTT.

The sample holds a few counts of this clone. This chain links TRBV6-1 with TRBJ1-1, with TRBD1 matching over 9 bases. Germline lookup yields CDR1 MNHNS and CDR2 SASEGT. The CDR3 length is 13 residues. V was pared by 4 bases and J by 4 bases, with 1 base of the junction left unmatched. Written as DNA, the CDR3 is TGTGCCAGCAGTGGGGACAGGGCCACTGAAGCTTTCTTT. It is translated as CASSGDRATEAFF.

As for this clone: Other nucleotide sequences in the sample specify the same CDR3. CDR3 nucleotide sequence: TGTGCCAGCAGCCCGGGAGGCGCTGAAGCTTTCTTT. This gives the protein CASSPGGAEAFF. The chain uses TRBV9 and TRBJ1-1, with D unclear. The CDR3 extends over 12 amino acids. V dropped 4 bases and J dropped 6 bases, with 10 bases sitting between them. The germline gives CDR1 SGDLS, CDR2 YYNGEE.

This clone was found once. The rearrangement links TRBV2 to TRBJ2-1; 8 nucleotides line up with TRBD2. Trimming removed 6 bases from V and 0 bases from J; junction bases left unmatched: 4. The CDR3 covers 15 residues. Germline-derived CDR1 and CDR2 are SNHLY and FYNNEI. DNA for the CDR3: TGTGCCAGCAGCCCCGGGACTAGCTCCTACAATGAGCAGTTCTTC. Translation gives CASSPGTSSYNEQFF.

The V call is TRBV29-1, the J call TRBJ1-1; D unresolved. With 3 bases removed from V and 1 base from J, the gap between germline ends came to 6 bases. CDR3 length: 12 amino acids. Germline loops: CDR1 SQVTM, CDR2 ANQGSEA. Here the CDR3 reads CSVEFTNTEAFF. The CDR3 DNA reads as TGCAGCGTTGAGTTCACGAACACTGAAGCTTTCTTT.